These 25 T cell receptor beta chains were sequenced from one sample in a study of T cell responses to AZD1222 COVID-19 vaccine. Repertoires were generated with immunoSEQ multiplex PCR, while TCRdb's copy carries only in-frame clones and drops some. The sample consists of 70,000 to 95,000 clones, about nine tenths of them appearing once. The sample in question was peripheral blood, obtained 28 days after the second AZD1222 dose. These receptors all stem from an adult who received the AZD1222 COVID-19 vaccine.

This clone has just a few counts. This chain connects TRBV7-2 to TRBJ1-5; D is undetermined. In germline, CDR1 is SGHTA, CDR2 FQGNSA. The length of the CDR3 is 15 residues. Trimming removed 1 base from V and 4 bases from J, with 11 bases in between. The CDR3 loop reads CASSLEGLKNQPQHF. CDR3 coding DNA: TGTGCCAGCAGCTTAGAAGGGCTCAAGAATCAGCCCCAGCATTTT.

CDR3 in DNA: TGTGCCTGGAGTGGGGTTTACGAGCAGTACTTC. Protein: CAWSGVYEQYF. The rearrangement links TRBV30 to TRBJ2-7, with D uncertain. The CDR3 is made up of 11 amino acids. The V gene's germline CDR1 is GTSNPN and CDR2 SVGIG (reference sequence). Trimming took 1 base from V and 4 from J, leaving 5 bases between them.

The chain uses TRBV28 and TRBJ1-5, with no clear D. CDR1 and CDR2 from the germline V gene are MDHEN and SYDVKM. CDR3 length equals 18 residues. V shed 8 bases and J shed 0 bases, with 23 bases lying between them. The CDR3, as DNA: TGTGCCAGCGGGGAGAGGGCAGCTCGATCCTATAGCAATCAGCCCCAGCATTTT. It codes for CASGERAARSYSNQPQHF.

The rearrangement links TRBV28 to TRBJ2-1, with a weak D call TRBD2 (6 bases). The CDR3 is made up of 16 amino acids. CDR1 and CDR2 (germline): MDHEN, SYDVKM. Trimming took 6 bases from V and 4 from J, leaving 19 bases between them. Written as DNA, the CDR3 is TGTGCCAGCAGCCGAGATTTAGTGGAGGGGTACAATGAGCAGTTCTTC. Its translation: CASSRDLVEGYNEQFF. Complete variable domain (other parts from reference TRBV28 and TRBJ2-1): DVKVTQSSRYLVKRTGEKVFLECVQDMDHENMFWYRQDPGLGLRLIYFSYDVKMKEKGDIPEGYSVSREKKERFSLILESASTNQTSMYLCASSRDLVEGYNEQFFGPGTRLTVL.

The table lists this clone with a few counts. The chain couples TRBV12-3 or TRBV12-4 to TRBJ2-1; no clear D gene. This CDR3 has 13 residues. V was clipped by 6 bases and J by 0 bases, with 6 bases between them. Here the CDR3 reads CASRPGSYNEQFF. Written as DNA, the CDR3 is TGTGCCAGCAGACCCGGCTCCTACAATGAGCAGTTCTTC.

This sequence joins TRBV14 and TRBJ1-1; the D is unclear. The CDR3 length is 12 residues. The V end lost 0 bases, the J end lost 9 bases, and 8 bases lay between the germline ends. Germline assignment: CDR1 SGHDN and CDR2 FVKESK. CDR3: CASSQDLKKAFF. In DNA, the CDR3 is TGTGCCAGCAGCCAAGACCTGAAGAAAGCTTTCTTT.

Regarding this clone: This specimen includes other DNA sequences encoding the same CDR3. This chain uses TRBV30 with TRBJ1-1; a weak D match, TRBD1 (6 bases). Germline CDR1 is GTSNPN and CDR2 is SVGIG (reference sequence). Deletions cut 1 base from V and 1 base from J, with 7 bases between. This CDR3 has 13 residues. CDR3 DNA: TGTGCCTGGAGTGGGGGACAGAACACTGAAGCTTTCTTT. Translation gives CAWSGGQNTEAFF.

V and J are TRBV30 and TRBJ2-7, with 7 bases fitting TRBD2. The V segment lost 2 bases and the J segment 6 bases; nucleotides outside the gene matches: 4. Germline assignment: CDR1 GTSNPN and CDR2 SVGIG (reference sequence). CDR3 length: 12 residues. DNA for the CDR3: TGTGCCTGGAGTCGGGGGGTTTTCGAGCAGTACTTC. It translates to CAWSRGVFEQYF.

J is TRBJ1-1 and V is TRBV6-6, with TRBD1 matching over 9 bases. CDR3 length: 15 residues. Trimming at V came to 2 bases and at J to 1 base, leaving 2 bases not matched to a gene. Germline CDR1 is MNHNY and CDR2 is SVGAGI (reference sequence). The CDR3: CASSYPGQGNTEAFF. CDR3 sequence (DNA): TGTGCCAGCAGTTACCCGGGACAGGGGAACACTGAAGCTTTCTTT.

The rearrangement joins TRBV6-5 to TRBJ1-2; 7 bases agree with TRBD1. With V trimmed by 6 bases and J by 3 bases, 10 bases remained unmatched. Germline V gene lookup returns CDR1 MNHEY and CDR2 SVGAGI. This CDR3 is built from 15 residues. CDR3: CASSPWQGDDYGYTF. CDR3 bases: TGTGCCAGCAGCCCCTGGCAGGGGGACGACTATGGCTACACCTTC.

The chain recombines TRBV28 with TRBJ2-3; 10 positions match TRBD1. Germline values: CDR1 MDHEN, CDR2 SYDVKM. This CDR3 has 17 amino acids. V dropped 4 bases and J dropped 0; count of bases not matched to a gene: 7. This CDR3 is CASSSGQGDTSTDTQYF. The CDR3 DNA sequence: TGTGCCAGCAGTTCAGGACAGGGGGATACTAGCACAGATACGCAGTATTTT.

This chain uses TRBV29-1 with TRBJ1-2; a weak D match, TRBD1 (5 bases). The CDR3 totals 14 residues. CDR1 and CDR2 (germline): SQVTM, ANQGSEA. Trimming left V 4 bases short and J 8 bases short, with 20 bases between. CDR3 sequence (DNA): TGCAGCGTTGTGAGACGGGACGCGGCTGTGGGCTACACCTTC. It specifies CSVVRRDAAVGYTF.

This clone was seen a few times. The V gene is TRBV18, the J gene TRBJ2-3; D possibly corresponds to TRBD1 (6 bases). The V and J ends lost 3 bases and 7 bases respectively, with 20 bases between them. Germline assignment: CDR1 KGHSH and CDR2 LQKENI. This CDR3 is 16 amino acids long. CDR3 region: CASSPGAGEMDNTQYF. The DNA of the CDR3 is TGTGCCAGCTCACCGGGGGCAGGGGAGATGGATAATACGCAGTATTTT.

V is TRBV5-1 and J is TRBJ2-5; the D is unclear. The CDR3 loop spans 14 amino acids. V shed 0 bases and J shed 5 bases, with 11 bases lying between them. From germline, CDR1 is SGHRS and CDR2 YFSETQ. CDR3 protein: CASSLAGRTETQYF. The CDR3 DNA follows: TGCGCCAGCAGCTTGGCGGGCAGGACCGAGACCCAGTACTTC.

The genes are TRBV2 and TRBJ1-2, with 9 bases matching TRBD1. The J segment lost 5 bases and the V segment lost 6 bases, leaving 10 bases of the junction unmatched. The CDR3 is made up of 15 amino acids. Germline loops: CDR1 SNHLY, CDR2 FYNNEI. The CDR3 bases are TGTGCCAGCAGACCTGACAGGGGGAGGGGGTATGGCTACACCTTC. This sequence encodes CASRPDRGRGYGYTF.

The chain combines TRBV6-6 with TRBJ2-5, with D tentatively TRBD1 (6 bases). Between the trimmed V and J ends, which lost 2 bases and 3 bases, there was a span of 7 bases. The CDR3 has 13 amino acids. The germline CDR1 and CDR2 sequences are MNHNY and SVGAGI (reference sequence). CDR3 sequence (DNA): TGTGCCAGCAGTTACGCAGGGGAAGAGACCCAGTACTTC. This sequence encodes CASSYAGEETQYF.

This clone has a single count. This chain links TRBV21-1 with TRBJ1-5; TRBD1 is the table's D call and was not checked against the DNA. TRBV21-1 is labeled a pseudogene. The CDR3 has 15 residues. As DNA, the CDR3 is TGTGCCAGCAGCAAAGATATTCCAGGCAATCAGCCCCAGCATTTT. Its protein is CASSKDIPGNQPQHF.

The chain couples TRBV18 to TRBJ2-1; D is unclear. This CDR3 spans 15 amino acids. Germline assignment: CDR1 KGHSH and CDR2 LQKENI. Trimming stripped 2 bases from V and 2 bases from J, with 10 bases between. Written as DNA, the CDR3 is TGTGCCAGCTCACCAAAACCGGCTACCTACAATGAGCAGTTCTTC. This encodes CASSPKPATYNEQFF. Combining the CDR3 with reference TRBV18 and TRBJ2-1 gives the whole variable domain NAGVMQNPRHLVRRRGQEARLRCSPMKGHSHVYWYRQLPEEGLKFMVYLQKENIIDESGMPKERFSAEFPKEGPSILRIQQVVRGDSAAYFCASSPKPATYNEQFFGPGTRLTVL.

The chain combines TRBV3-1 (or the pseudogene TRBV3-2) with TRBJ2-1; 11 positions match TRBD2. Germline V lookup: CDR1 LGHDT, CDR2 YNNKEL (reference sequence). With V trimmed by 0 bases and J by 0 bases, 4 bases remained unmatched. The CDR3 is made up of 18 amino acids. The CDR3 DNA is TGTGCCAGCAGCCAAGATTTCACTAGCGGGAGCTCCTACAATGAGCAGTTCTTC. As protein: CASSQDFTSGSSYNEQFF.

This chain joins TRBV4-1 and TRBJ1-4, with no clear D. This CDR3 has 15 residues. Germline V gene data show CDR1 as MGHRA and CDR2 as YSYEKL. Trimming removed 2 bases from V and 0 bases from J, with 7 bases in between. The CDR3 DNA sequence: TGCGCCAGCAGCCAATTTCCAGCAACTAATGAAAAACTGTTTTTT. It codes for CASSQFPATNEKLFF.

This clone was counted between two and nine times. CDR3 DNA: TGTGCCAGCAGCCAAGGCCGGCGCGGGGGGATGAACACTGAAGCTTTCTTT. It encodes CASSQGRRGGMNTEAFF. The V call is TRBV4-2, the J call TRBJ1-1, with D possibly being TRBD1 (5 bases). Germline-derived CDR1 and CDR2 are LGHNA and YNFKEQ. The CDR3 totals 17 residues. The V gene lost 1 base and the J gene lost 0 bases, with 15 bases spanning the gap.

This chain uses TRBV18 with TRBJ2-1; D is perhaps TRBD2 (6 bases). Trimming left V 0 bases short and J 3 bases short, with 9 bases between. This CDR3 is 15 amino acids long. The germline CDR1 and CDR2 sequences are KGHSH and LQKENI. The CDR3 reads CASSPPSGDYNEQFF. The CDR3 nucleotides read TGTGCCAGCTCACCACCTAGCGGAGACTACAATGAGCAGTTCTTC. Together with reference TRBV18 and TRBJ2-1, the CDR3 gives the full variable domain: NAGVMQNPRHLVRRRGQEARLRCSPMKGHSHVYWYRQLPEEGLKFMVYLQKENIIDESGMPKERFSAEFPKEGPSILRIQQVVRGDSAAYFCASSPPSGDYNEQFFGPGTRLTVL.

V is TRBV4-1 and J is TRBJ2-7; D ambiguous. CDR3 length equals 11 residues. The V and J ends lost 4 bases and 4 bases respectively, with 5 bases between them. Germline CDR1 is MGHRA and CDR2 is YSYEKL. This CDR3 is CASSRGYEQYF. The CDR3 nucleotides read TGCGCCAGCAGCCGCGGATACGAGCAGTACTTC.

V usage is TRBV9 and J usage is TRBJ2-2; the match to TRBD2 covers 9 bases. Germline CDR1 reads SGDLS; CDR2 reads YYNGEE. V was pared by 4 bases and J by 4 bases, with 17 bases of the junction left unmatched. This CDR3 is built from 19 residues. The CDR3 spells CASSSPRAALAGATGELFF. CDR3 DNA sequence: TGTGCCAGCAGCTCCCCCCGGGCTGCGTTAGCGGGAGCCACCGGGGAGCTGTTTTTT.

V is TRBV10-1 and J is TRBJ2-7; maybe TRBD2 (5 bases). Trimming shortened V by 0 bases and J by 1 base, and 7 bases separated the two germline ends. Germline V gene lookup returns CDR1 WNHNN and CDR2 SYGVQD (reference sequence). This CDR3 has 14 amino acids. This CDR3 reads CASSESPGSYEQYF. In nucleotides, the CDR3 is TGCGCCAGCAGTGAGTCCCCGGGGTCCTACGAGCAGTACTTC.